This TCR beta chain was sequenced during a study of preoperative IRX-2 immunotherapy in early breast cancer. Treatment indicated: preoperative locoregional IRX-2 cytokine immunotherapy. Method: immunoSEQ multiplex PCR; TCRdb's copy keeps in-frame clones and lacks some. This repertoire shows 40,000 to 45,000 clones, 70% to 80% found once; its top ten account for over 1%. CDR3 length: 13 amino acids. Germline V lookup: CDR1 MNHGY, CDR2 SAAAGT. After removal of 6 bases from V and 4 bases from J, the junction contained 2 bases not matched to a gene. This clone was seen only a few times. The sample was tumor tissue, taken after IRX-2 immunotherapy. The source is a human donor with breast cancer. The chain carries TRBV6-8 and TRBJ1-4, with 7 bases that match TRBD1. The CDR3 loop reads CASRRDSNEKLFF. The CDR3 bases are TGTGCCAGCAGACGGGACAGTAATGAAAAACTGTTTTTT.